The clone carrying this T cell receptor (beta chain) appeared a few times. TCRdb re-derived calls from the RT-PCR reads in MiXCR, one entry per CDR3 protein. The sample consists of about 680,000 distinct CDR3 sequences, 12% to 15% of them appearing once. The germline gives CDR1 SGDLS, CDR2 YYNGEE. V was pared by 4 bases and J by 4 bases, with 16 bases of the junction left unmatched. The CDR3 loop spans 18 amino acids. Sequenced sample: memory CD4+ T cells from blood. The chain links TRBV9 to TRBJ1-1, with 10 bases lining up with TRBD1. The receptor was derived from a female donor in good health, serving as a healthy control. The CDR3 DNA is TGTGCCAGCAGCCCTAGACAGGGGGCGAATACCCAGTCCACTGAAGCTTTCTTT. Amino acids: CASSPRQGANTQSTEAFF.